A selection of T cell receptor beta chains follows, all from one sample in a study of blood T cell repertoires in COVID-19. This table comes from immunoSEQ multiplex PCR, and its TCRdb copy is limited to in-frame clones, with some not included. The data hold about 310,000 clones, with approximately 90% observed a single time. Sequenced material: PBMCs or T cells enriched from blood (not recorded which). These TCRs come from a middle-aged woman who had recovered from COVID-19. Both conserved end residues are part of each CDR3. The order of the fields is clone size, J gene, V gene, D gene, CDR3 DNA, CDR3 protein. The D gene is left open where the match is weak. The listing skips clone size in some rows; elsewhere it reads once, few, many or a size class.

NA | TRBJ1-2 | TRBV5-1 | NA | TGCGCCAGCAGCTTGGCGGCGGGGATGGGGGACTACACCTTC | CASSLAAGMGDYTF
NA | TRBJ1-6 | TRBV12-3/TRBV12-4 | NA | TGTGCCAGCAGTTTACCTAGGGGTCCCCTCCACTTT | CASSLPRGPLHF
NA | TRBJ2-1 | TRBV27 | NA | TGTGCCAGCAACCATGGACAGCCTGCCTACAATGAGCAGTTCTTC | CASNHGQPAYNEQFF
NA | TRBJ1-2 | TRBV6-5 | TRBD1 | TGTGCCAGCAGTTTCTCCGGGACAGGGGTTGGCTACACCTTC | CASSFSGTGVGYTF
NA | TRBJ2-1 | TRBV4-3 | TRBD2 | TGCGCCAGCAGCCAAGATAGCGGGGCGGGGGGGTACAATGAGCAGTTCTTC | CASSQDSGAGGYNEQFF
few | TRBJ1-2 | TRBV30 | TRBD1 | TGTGCCTTCCGGCTAGGACAGGGATCTGGCTACACCTTC | CAFRLGQGSGYTF
NA | TRBJ1-2 | TRBV5-6 | TRBD1 | TGTGCCAGCAGCAGCTGGGACAGGGCGACCTTC | CASSSWDRATF
once | TRBJ2-1 | TRBV10-3 | NA | TGTGCCATCAAAAGGGAGGACTCCTACAATGAGCAGTTCTTC | CAIKREDSYNEQFF
NA | TRBJ2-7 | TRBV28 | TRBD1 | TGTGCCAGCAGTTCTACAGGGGGCCACCGCGAGCAGTACTTC | CASSSTGGHREQYF
once | TRBJ1-1 | TRBV6-2/TRBV6-3 | NA | TGTGCCAGCAGTTACTCGATCCGGCGGGGGGCTTTCTTT | CASSYSIRRGAFF
NA | TRBJ2-7 | TRBV5-1 | TRBD1 | TGCGCCAGCTCACCCGTCGGACAGGGGGCTGAAGAGCAGTACTTC | CASSPVGQGAEEQYF
NA | TRBJ2-7 | TRBV27 | NA | TGTGCTTCCAGCCGGGACTCTTCCCTCTACGAGCAGTACTTC | CASSRDSSLYEQYF
NA | TRBJ2-5 | TRBV9 | NA | TGTGCCAGCAGCCCATGGGACTCTACACGGGAGACCCAGTACTTC | CASSPWDSTRETQYF
NA | TRBJ2-5 | TRBV7-9 | TRBD2 | TGTGCCAGCAGCTTATTTTTCACTAGCGGGGGGAAAGAGACCCAGTACTTC | CASSLFFTSGGKETQYF
NA | TRBJ2-1 | TRBV28 | NA | TGTGCCAGCACCACCCTCCCCGGTCTCTCCCCGAGCTCCTACAATGAGCAGTTCTTC | CASTTLPGLSPSSYNEQFF
once | TRBJ1-1 | TRBV5-1 | NA | TGCGCCAGCACCCTAACCTTAGAGAACACTGAAGCTTTCTTT | CASTLTLENTEAFF
NA | TRBJ2-7 | TRBV27 | TRBD2 | TGTGCCAGCAGTTTCAGAAAAGCGGGAGGGAGCTACGAGCAGTACTTC | CASSFRKAGGSYEQYF
NA | TRBJ2-7 | TRBV5-1 | TRBD1 | TGCGCCAGCAGCTTGGAAGGGGACAGGGGTCACGAGCAGTACTTC | CASSLEGDRGHEQYF
NA | TRBJ2-2 | TRBV6-2/TRBV6-3 | TRBD1 | TGTGCCAGCAGTTACTCGGGACAGCCAGGCGAGGAGCTGTTTTTT | CASSYSGQPGEELFF
NA | TRBJ2-5 | TRBV3-1/TRBV3-2 | TRBD2 | TGTGCCAGCAGCCAAGTTGGGCTAGCGGAAGAGACCCAGTACTTC | CASSQVGLAEETQYF
NA | TRBJ2-1 | TRBV9 | NA | TGTGCCAGCAGCGTAGACCCCTGGCGGGATAGGAATGAGCAGTTCTTC | CASSVDPWRDRNEQFF
NA | TRBJ2-7 | TRBV7-2 | NA | TGTGCCAGCAGCTTAGTAGCGGCCTCCTACGAGCAGTACTTC | CASSLVAASYEQYF
NA | TRBJ1-2 | TRBV27 | TRBD1 | TGTGCCACCTCGGACAGGGAAGGGTATGGCTACACCTTC | CATSDREGYGYTF
NA | TRBJ2-1 | TRBV19 | NA | TGTGCCAGTAGTTTATCGAGCGAGCAGTTCTTC | CASSLSSEQFF
NA | TRBJ1-1 | TRBV4-3 | TRBD1 | TGCGCCAGCAGCCAAGAGCCGGAGACAGGGGGTATGTGGTTGGGTTTCTTT | CASSQEPETGGMWLGFF
NA | TRBJ2-3 | TRBV5-1 | TRBD1 | TGCGCCAGCAGAGAGGGACAGGGCCGCACAGATACGCAGTATTTT | CASREGQGRTDTQYF
NA | TRBJ2-1 | TRBV28 | TRBD1 | TGTGCCAGCAGGAGCGAAACAGGGGGCCTGAATGAGCAGTTCTTC | CASRSETGGLNEQFF
NA | TRBJ2-5 | TRBV7-2 | TRBD1 | TGTGCCAGCAGCCCCGTGGGGCGACAGGGTCAGACCCAGTACTTC | CASSPVGRQGQTQYF
NA | TRBJ2-1 | TRBV19 | TRBD2 | TGTGCCAGTACCGATACTAGCGCACCCTACAATGAGCAGTTCTTC | CASTDTSAPYNEQFF
NA | TRBJ1-1 | TRBV10-3 | TRBD1 | TGTGCCATCAGTGTGGGACAGACCTTTGAAGCTTTCTTT | CAISVGQTFEAFF
NA | TRBJ2-2 | TRBV19 | TRBD1 | TGTGCCAGTACCCTGGACAGGTTGAACACCGGGGAGCTGTTTTTT | CASTLDRLNTGELFF
NA | TRBJ2-1 | TRBV21-1 | NA | TGTGCCAGCAGCAAAGGAGCTGGGGGCAAGTTCTTC | CASSKGAGGKFF
NA | TRBJ2-7 | TRBV30 | NA | TGTGCCTGGACATCGGACCGGGATTACGAGCAGTACTTC | CAWTSDRDYEQYF
NA | TRBJ2-5 | TRBV9 | NA | TGTGCCAGCAGCGTGGCTAGCGTGGGGGGAGGAGAGACCCAGTACTTC | CASSVASVGGGETQYF
NA | TRBJ1-6 | TRBV7-2 | TRBD1 | TGTGCCAGCAGCCTCAGGGGGCCCGATGAGTTCTTTTATAATTCACCCCTCCACTTT | CASSLRGPDEFFYNSPLHF
NA | TRBJ1-2 | TRBV12-3/TRBV12-4 | NA | TGTGCCAGCAGTTTAAACGGGGGGGCTGGCTACACCTTC | CASSLNGGAGYTF